A selection of T cell receptor beta chains follows, all from one sample in a study of blood T cell repertoires in COVID-19. Some clones are missing from TCRdb's copy, which holds only in-frame ones; the method was immunoSEQ multiplex PCR. Of approximately 250,000 clones listed, approximately 88% were seen once; the top ten hold 3.1%. The sequenced sample was PBMCs or T cells enriched from blood (not recorded which). All receptors derive from a middle-aged woman who had been exposed to COVID-19. Both conserved end residues are trimmed from each CDR3. Fields, in order: V gene, J gene, CDR3 protein.

TRBV11-2	TRBJ1-2	ASSHGPYGYT
TRBV2	TRBJ2-5	ASRGTSGETQY
TRBV7-8	TRBJ1-1	ASRRLGGNTEAF
TRBV10-3	TRBJ1-1	AISESSRGTEAF
TRBV7-2	TRBJ1-2	ASSQEGQSYGYT
TRBV5-8	TRBJ2-1	ASSLEGLANNEQF
TRBV9	TRBJ1-2	ASSVDGTGYGYT
TRBV6-2/TRBV6-3	TRBJ2-7	ASSYLPRQLRSEQY
TRBV3-1/TRBV3-2	TRBJ2-2	ASSPSRGGTTGELF
TRBV3-1/TRBV3-2	TRBJ1-1	ASSQDRGRMNTEAF
TRBV7-9	TRBJ2-1	ASSLRVNSYNEQF
TRBV19	TRBJ2-3	ASSTPGMPTDTQY
TRBV29-1	TRBJ1-1	SASPGVNTEAF
TRBV14	TRBJ2-2	ASSQLSLAGTGELF
TRBV27	TRBJ2-1	ASSLTPGQGFNEQF
TRBV12-2	TRBJ1-3	ASRPGGGTQKDSGNTIY
TRBV4-1	TRBJ1-2	ASSQTGQGYGYT
TRBV11-2	TRBJ2-2	ASSLYRGQGGELF
TRBV4-2	TRBJ1-4	ASSQERGGGEKLF
TRBV25-1	TRBJ2-6	ASSSLGHAGANVLT
TRBV9	TRBJ1-6	ASTPRGGLENSPLH
TRBV4-2	TRBJ2-2	ASSPGPVRDSTGELF
TRBV4-3	TRBJ2-7	ASSPSYRGTYEQY
TRBV7-2	TRBJ2-1	ASSQEAFPSYNEQF
TRBV7-2	TRBJ2-7	ASSSGTGTYEQY
TRBV19	TRBJ1-4	ASSRTAGEKLF
TRBV7-2	TRBJ2-4	ASSLIAENIQY
TRBV12-3/TRBV12-4	TRBJ1-4	ASSDRGRKLF
TRBV5-4	TRBJ2-3	ASSFSGGADTQY
TRBV11-2	TRBJ2-2	ASSLEGARTGELF
TRBV6-2/TRBV6-3	TRBJ2-2	ASSYRKGIAGELF
TRBV10-1	TRBJ1-2	ASSEEDPGLNREGSYGYT
TRBV3-1/TRBV3-2	TRBJ2-5	ASTPAQANQETQY
TRBV6-1	TRBJ2-5	ASSEAVGGQETQY
TRBV7-2	TRBJ1-5	ASSLVGTGIQPQH
TRBV27	TRBJ1-2	ASSFTGGRGYT
TRBV3-1/TRBV3-2	TRBJ2-1	ARGGEQF
TRBV30	TRBJ2-6	AWKRGRVKGGANVLT
TRBV10-3	TRBJ1-1	AISTGGTMNTEAF
TRBV2	TRBJ1-5	ASTLYGIRQPQH